Each of the 11 T cell receptor beta chains below was sequenced from the same sample in a study of T cells and Merkel cell carcinoma outcomes. TCRdb's copy holds only in-frame clones and misses some; the assay was immunoSEQ multiplex PCR. The sample yields 12,000 to 15,000 clones, roughly 92% seen once. The sequencing input was tumor tissue from Merkel cell carcinoma. The receptor set was obtained from a human donor with Merkel cell carcinoma.

The chain combines TRBV9 with TRBJ2-2; no firm D call. Per the germline V gene, CDR1 is SGDLS and CDR2 is YYNGEE. The CDR3 is 13 amino acids. With 0 bases removed from V and 9 bases from J, the gap between germline ends came to 9 bases. CDR3 protein: CASSVVAGWELFF. CDR3 coding DNA: TGTGCCAGCAGCGTAGTGGCAGGCTGGGAGCTGTTTTTT.

The rearrangement uses TRBV6-5 and TRBJ1-3; D perhaps matches TRBD1 (6 bases). V was clipped by 7 bases and J by 7 bases, with 14 bases between them. CDR3 size: 13 residues. Germline V gene sequence: CDR1 MNHEY, CDR2 SVGAGI. The CDR3 region has the DNA TGTGCCAGCAAAGAAGGGGGGCGGAACACCATATATTTT. Encoded protein: CASKEGGRNTIYF.

As regards this clone: Compared with germline, one end of the junction differs, possibly owing to a read error. The chain carries TRBV7-9 and TRBJ2-5; 8 nucleotides line up with TRBD2. The V gene's germline CDR1 is SEHNR and CDR2 FQNEAQ (reference sequence). The CDR3 is made up of 16 amino acids. The CDR3 here is CASSLPLAGLYETQYF. CDR3 DNA: TGTGCCAGCAGCCTACCTTTAGCGGGATTGTACGAGACTCAGTACTTC.

The chain links TRBV21-1 to TRBJ1-4; TRBD1 is the table's D call, not checked against the DNA. TRBV21-1 is given as a pseudogene. This CDR3 has 13 residues. CDR3 region: CASSRDSNEKLFF. Written as DNA, the CDR3 is TGTGCCAGCAGCAGAGACAGTAATGAAAAACTGTTTTTT.

The chain is built from TRBV18 and TRBJ2-5; D is ambiguous. Germline values: CDR1 KGHSH, CDR2 LQKENI. This CDR3 spans 14 amino acids. Deletions cut 3 bases from V and 5 bases from J, with 13 bases between. The CDR3 loop reads CASSPTESRETQYF. The CDR3 coding sequence is TGTGCCAGCTCACCGACCGAATCAAGGGAGACCCAGTACTTC. Using reference TRBV18 and TRBJ2-5 for the parts outside the CDR3, the full variable domain is NAGVMQNPRHLVRRRGQEARLRCSPMKGHSHVYWYRQLPEEGLKFMVYLQKENIIDESGMPKERFSAEFPKEGPSILRIQQVVRGDSAAYFCASSPTESRETQYFGPGTRLLVL.

The V call is TRBV23-1, the J call TRBJ2-7, with D perhaps being TRBD1 or TRBD2 (6 bases each). TRBV23-1 is sorted into the ORF group, with uncertain function. This CDR3 contains 13 residues. V shed 8 bases and J shed 0 bases, with 11 bases lying between them. The chain's CDR3 is CASGRTVSYEQYF. The CDR3 DNA reads as TGCGCCAGCGGGAGGACAGTCTCCTACGAGCAGTACTTC.

V gene TRBV5-4 combines with J gene TRBJ1-1; 9 bases fit TRBD1. The CDR3 covers 12 residues. Germline CDR1 reads SGHNT; CDR2 reads YYREEE (reference sequence). V dropped 6 bases and J dropped 8; count of bases not matched to a gene: 5. The chain's CDR3 is CASTRTGEEAFF. The CDR3 region has the DNA TGTGCCAGCACCAGGACAGGGGAGGAAGCTTTCTTT. The full variable domain, completed using reference TRBV5-4 and TRBJ1-1, is ETGVTQSPTHLIKTRGQQVTLRCSSQSGHNTVSWYQQALGQGPQFIFQYYREEENGRGNFPPRFSGLQFPNYSSELNVNALELDDSALYLCASTRTGEEAFFGQGTRLTVV.

This clone appeared once. This sequence joins TRBV7-8 and TRBJ1-1; D possibly corresponds to TRBD1 (5 bases). The CDR3 runs 15 residues. V was pared by 8 bases and J by 3 bases, with 19 bases between. In germline, CDR1 is SGHVS, CDR2 FQNEAQ. For the CDR3, the DNA is TGTGCCAGCGGTCCGGGGCCCCTTGGGGACACTGAAGCTTTCTTT. Protein product: CASGPGPLGDTEAFF.

CDR3 nucleotide sequence: TGTGCCAGCAGCTCGCGGACAGGGCAACTCGAAAAACTGTTTTTT. It codes for CASSSRTGQLEKLFF. V is TRBV5-4 and J is TRBJ1-4, with 8 bases matching TRBD1. The V gene's germline CDR1 is SGHNT and CDR2 YYREEE (reference sequence). The V and J ends lost 3 bases and 8 bases, in that order; junction bases with no gene match: 9. This CDR3 is built from 15 residues.

The chain carries TRBV5-6 and TRBJ1-2; no definite D call. Trimming removed 2 bases at V and 2 bases at J, with 7 bases between. CDR1 and CDR2 (germline): SGHDT, YYEEEE. The CDR3 loop spans 13 amino acids. The CDR3 nucleotides read TGTGCCAGCAGCTTTACAAGAAACTATGGCTACACCTTC. The encoded protein is CASSFTRNYGYTF.

This clone was found a few times. The J gene is TRBJ1-2, the V gene TRBV29-1, with D uncertain. The CDR3 has 10 residues. Germline CDR1 and CDR2: SQVTM and ANQGSEA. With 6 bases removed from V and 7 bases from J, the gap between germline ends came to 9 bases. The CDR3 protein is CSVRAGGYTF. The CDR3 DNA reads TGCAGCGTGAGGGCCGGTGGCTACACCTTC. The full variable domain, with the rest looked up from reference TRBV29-1 and TRBJ1-2, is SAVISQKPSRDICQRGTSLTIQCQVDSQVTMMFWYRQQPGQSLTLIATANQGSEATYESGFVIDKFPISRPNLTFSTLTVSNMSPEDSSIYLCSVRAGGYTFGSGTRLTVV.